The T cell receptor (beta chain) under discussion was sequenced for a study of shared clonotypes between healthy human individuals. Study-level background: Three CD4 naive, three CD4 memory, two CD8 naive and one CD8 memory plate were used per donor. Study findings and constraints: Inspection by rarefaction showed sorted-subset sequencing to be incomplete despite large depth.

CDR3 size: 16 residues. Per the germline V gene, CDR1 is SGHNT and CDR2 is YYREEE (reference sequence). The V segment lost 4 bases and the J segment 5 bases; nucleotides outside the gene matches: 11. Genomic DNA from each subset was divided evenly over several immunoSEQ plates. Profiled with immunoSEQ multiplex PCR; TCRdb holds only in-frame clones, not every one. The profile shows 700,000 or so clones, about three quarters of them singletons. Worth noting for this clone: Its target is unknown.

The donor population consisted of healthy HIV-negative adults with no recent acute infections or vaccinations. The chain joins TRBV5-4 to TRBJ2-2; 7 bases align to TRBD1. Source material: memory CD4+ T cells sorted from blood. Subset denoted: CD45RA-negative fraction. The source of this sequence is a woman in her twenties or thirties in good health. In DNA form, the CDR3 reads TGTGCCAGCAGCGCCCCGCAACAGGGGTTGACCGGGGAGCTGTTTTTT. Translation gives CASSAPQQGLTGELFF.